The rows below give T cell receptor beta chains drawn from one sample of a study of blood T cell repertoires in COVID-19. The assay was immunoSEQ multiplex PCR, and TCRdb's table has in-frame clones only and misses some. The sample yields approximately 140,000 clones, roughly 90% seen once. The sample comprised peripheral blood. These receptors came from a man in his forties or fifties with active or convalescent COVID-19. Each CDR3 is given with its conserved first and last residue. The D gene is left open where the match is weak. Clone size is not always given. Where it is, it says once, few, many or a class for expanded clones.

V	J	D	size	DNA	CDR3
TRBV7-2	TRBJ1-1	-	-	TGTGCCAGCAGCTTTGGGGGGGGCGCAAGGAACACTGAAGCTTTCTTT	CASSFGGGARNTEAFF
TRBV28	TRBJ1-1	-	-	TGTGCCAGCTCGGGGAACACTGAAGCTTTCTTT	CASSGNTEAFF
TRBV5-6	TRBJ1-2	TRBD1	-	TGTGCCAGCAGCTTGAGGGCCGGGACAGGGGACTATGGCTACACCTTC	CASSLRAGTGDYGYTF
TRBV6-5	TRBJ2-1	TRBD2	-	TGTGCCAGCAGTTCACAGCGGGGTTACAATGAGCAGTTCTTC	CASSSQRGYNEQFF
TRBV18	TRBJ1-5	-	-	TGTGCCAGCTCACCACTGGTAGCAGACAATCAGCCCCAGCATTTT	CASSPLVADNQPQHF
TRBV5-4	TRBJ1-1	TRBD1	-	TGTGCCAGCAGCGGGACAGGATCTGAAGCTTTCTTT	CASSGTGSEAFF
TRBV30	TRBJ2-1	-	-	TGTGCCTGGAGTCGGCAGGGGATAAATGAGCAGTTCTTC	CAWSRQGINEQFF
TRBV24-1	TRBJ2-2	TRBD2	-	TGTGCCACCAGTGACACCTCTTGGCGGGGGGACGACACCGGGGAGCTGTTTTTT	CATSDTSWRGDDTGELFF
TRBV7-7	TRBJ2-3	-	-	TGTGCCAGCAGCTACTCGTTATCAACAGATACGCAGTATTTT	CASSYSLSTDTQYF
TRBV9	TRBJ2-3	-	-	TGTGCCAGCAGCGTAAACCAGTATGTTGATACGCAGTATTTT	CASSVNQYVDTQYF
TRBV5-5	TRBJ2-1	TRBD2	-	TGTGCCAGCAGCTTGAGGGAAGCGGGAGGAAGATACCATGACAATGAGCAGTTCTTC	CASSLREAGGRYHDNEQFF
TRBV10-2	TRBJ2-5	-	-	TGCGCCAGCAGTGAGTCAGCGGGCGCGCGGGAGACCCAGTACTTC	CASSESAGARETQYF
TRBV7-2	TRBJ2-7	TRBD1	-	TGTGCCAGCAGCTTAGAGAGTGGACAGGGGATTGTCTACGAGCAGTACTTC	CASSLESGQGIVYEQYF
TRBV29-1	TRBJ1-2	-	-	TGCAGCGTTGAACGGGGAAGGTATGGCTACACCTTC	CSVERGRYGYTF
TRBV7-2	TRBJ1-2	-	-	TGTGCCAGCAGCTTAGCGCAAGGGGCCTATGGCTACACCTTC	CASSLAQGAYGYTF
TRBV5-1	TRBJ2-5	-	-	TGCGCCAGCAGCTCCCTCGACAGGTTCTCAGAGACCCAGTACTTC	CASSSLDRFSETQYF
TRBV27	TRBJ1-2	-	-	TGTGCCAGCGGGGCCAACAGGTTCTATGGCTACACCTTC	CASGANRFYGYTF
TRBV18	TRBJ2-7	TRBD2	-	TGTGCCAGCTCAACCCGGACTAGCGGGAGCTACGAGCAGTACTTC	CASSTRTSGSYEQYF
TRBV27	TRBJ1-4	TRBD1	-	TGTGCCAGCAGTTCGGGACAGATTAATGAAAAACTGTTTTTT	CASSSGQINEKLFF
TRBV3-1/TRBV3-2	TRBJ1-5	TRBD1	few	TGTGCCAGCAGCCACTATACCGGACAGGGCCGCAATCAGCCCCAGCATTTT	CASSHYTGQGRNQPQHF
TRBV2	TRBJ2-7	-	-	TGTGCCAGCAGTGAACAGGGCTACGAGCAGTACTTC	CASSEQGYEQYF
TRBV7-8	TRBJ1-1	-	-	TGTGCCAGCAGCTTAGCCAAGAACACTGAAGCTTTCTTT	CASSLAKNTEAFF
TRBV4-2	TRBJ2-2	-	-	TGTGCCAGCAGCCTTCCCCGGGGGAACACCGGGGAGCTGTTTTTT	CASSLPRGNTGELFF
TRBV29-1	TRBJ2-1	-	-	TGCAGCGTTGAAGATCGGGTCACGGCTAGCTCCTACAATGAGCAGTTCTTC	CSVEDRVTASSYNEQFF
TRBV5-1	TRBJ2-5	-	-	TGCGCCAGCAGCTTGGCGATGCAGCAAGAGACCCAGTACTTC	CASSLAMQQETQYF
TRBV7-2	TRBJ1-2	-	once	TGTGCCAGCAGCTTAGGTTTGGGACACGAGGGGGGCTACACCTTC	CASSLGLGHEGGYTF
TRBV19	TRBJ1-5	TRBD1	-	TGTGCCAGTAGTATGGACAGGGACCAGCCCCAGCATTTT	CASSMDRDQPQHF
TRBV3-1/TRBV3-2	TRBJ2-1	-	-	TGTGCCAGCAGCCTCGGACAGACCTACGAGCAGTTCTTC	CASSLGQTYEQFF
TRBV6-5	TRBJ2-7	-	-	TGTGCCAGCCGACCTCGGGACAAAACCTACGAGCAGTACTTC	CASRPRDKTYEQYF
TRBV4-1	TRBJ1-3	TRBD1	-	TGCGCCAGCAGCCAAACCGGGACAGGGGCTGGAAACACCATATATTTT	CASSQTGTGAGNTIYF
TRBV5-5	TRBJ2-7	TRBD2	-	TGTGCCAGCAGCTGGTTAGCGGGAGGTTTCGACGAGCAGTACTTC	CASSWLAGGFDEQYF
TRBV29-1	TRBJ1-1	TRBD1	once	TGCAGCGTTGATGTGACAGGGGTGAACACTGAAGCTTTCTTT	CSVDVTGVNTEAFF
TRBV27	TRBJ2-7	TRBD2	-	TGTGCCAGCAGTTTCCTTGGCGGGAGGCAGTACTTC	CASSFLGGRQYF
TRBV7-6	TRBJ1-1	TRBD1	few	TGTGCCAGCAGCCAGATCCTTGGGACAGGTAACGAAGCTTTCTTT	CASSQILGTGNEAFF
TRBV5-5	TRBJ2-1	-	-	TGTGCCAGCACCCCGGTAGGGGGGGAGGACTGGCCAGAGCAGTTCTTC	CASTPVGGEDWPEQFF
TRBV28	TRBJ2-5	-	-	TGTGCCAGCAGCCCCCTGCCCTCGTCACGGGGGACCCAGTACTTC	CASSPLPSSRGTQYF
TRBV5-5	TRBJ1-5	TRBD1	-	TGTGCCAGCAGCAAGGGGGCAGGGGGCGGACGGGAAGCCCAGCCCCAGCATTTT	CASSKGAGGGREAQPQHF
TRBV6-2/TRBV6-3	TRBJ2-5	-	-	TGTGCCAGCAGTTACGGACAGTTTTACTTC	CASSYGQFYF
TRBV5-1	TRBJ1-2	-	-	TGCGCCAGCAGTTTAGCGGAGGACGGGGCGCGGGGCTACACCTTC	CASSLAEDGARGYTF
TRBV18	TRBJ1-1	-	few	TGTGCCAGCTCACCACCGAAGGGGAATACTGAAGCTTTCTTT	CASSPPKGNTEAFF
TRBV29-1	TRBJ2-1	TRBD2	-	TGCAGCGCGGCGGGGGGGCGGCTGACAAATGAGCAGTTCTTC	CSAAGGRLTNEQFF
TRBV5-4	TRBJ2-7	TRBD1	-	TGTGCCAGCAGCTACCCCGGGACAGAGAAGTCCGAGCAGTACTTC	CASSYPGTEKSEQYF
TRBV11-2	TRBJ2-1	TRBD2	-	TGTGCCAGCAGCTTAGCGGGAGGGTACCTCAATGAGCAGTTCTTC	CASSLAGGYLNEQFF
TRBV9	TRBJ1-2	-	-	TGTGCCAGCAGCCGAGACTTAAACTATGGCTACACCTTC	CASSRDLNYGYTF
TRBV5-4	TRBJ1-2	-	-	TGTGCCAGCAGCTTACCGACACATGGCTACACCTTC	CASSLPTHGYTF
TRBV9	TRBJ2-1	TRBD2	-	TGTGCCAGCAGCTCGAGGAAGCGGGAGGGGGCTACGGATGAGCAGTTCTTC	CASSSRKREGATDEQFF
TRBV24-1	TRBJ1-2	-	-	TGTGCCACCAGTGACCGCGGTTCGGGCTACACCTTC	CATSDRGSGYTF
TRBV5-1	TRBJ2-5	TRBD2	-	TGCGCCAGCAGCCTGATAGCGGGAGGGCTGGAGACCCAGTACTTC	CASSLIAGGLETQYF
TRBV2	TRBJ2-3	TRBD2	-	TGTGCCAGCACGAGCGGGGGGGATACGCAGTATTTT	CASTSGGDTQYF
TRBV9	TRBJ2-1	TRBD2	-	TGTGCCAGCAGCGTAGCGGGACTAGGAGTGGAGCAGTTCTTC	CASSVAGLGVEQFF
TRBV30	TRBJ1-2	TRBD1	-	TGTGCCTGGAGTGTCCCGGGACAGGGCTATGGCTACACCTTC	CAWSVPGQGYGYTF
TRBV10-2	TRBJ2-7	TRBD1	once	TGCGCCAGCAGTGAGTCCGGGACAGGGATTTTTGATTACGAGCAGTACTTC	CASSESGTGIFDYEQYF
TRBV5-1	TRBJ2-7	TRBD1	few	TGCGCCAGCAGCCTGGGACAGGGGGCCGACGAGCAGTACTTC	CASSLGQGADEQYF